The entry below describes one T cell receptor (beta chain). As yet, its antigen is unknown. With molecular barcodes, quantitative 5'-RACE was used to make the TCR beta libraries. TCRdb re-called the 5' RACE reads with MiXCR, one entry per CDR3 protein. The table records about 220,000 distinct CDR3 sequences, roughly a tenth of them present only once. This entry is derived from a study of CD8 T cells in ankylosing spondylitis. Study conclusions and caveats: Disease-linked clones, CD8+, were relatively rare in peripheral blood. Ankylosing spondylitis blood appeared to carry a characteristic TCR beta motif of seven to nine highly homologous variants.

Between the trimmed V and J ends, which lost 0 bases and 2 bases, there was a span of 7 bases. The CDR3 is 14 residues long. Germline CDR1 is SQVTM and CDR2 is ANQGSEA. This chain uses TRBV29-1 with TRBJ2-2; D uncertain. The TCR comes from a male donor with ankylosing spondylitis or in good health (not recorded which). The sequenced material came from blood, either unsorted or a sorted T cell fraction (not recorded which). CDR3 bases: TGCAGCGTTGAAGACCCGAACAACACCGGGGAGCTGTTTTTT. Its protein is CSVEDPNNTGELFF.